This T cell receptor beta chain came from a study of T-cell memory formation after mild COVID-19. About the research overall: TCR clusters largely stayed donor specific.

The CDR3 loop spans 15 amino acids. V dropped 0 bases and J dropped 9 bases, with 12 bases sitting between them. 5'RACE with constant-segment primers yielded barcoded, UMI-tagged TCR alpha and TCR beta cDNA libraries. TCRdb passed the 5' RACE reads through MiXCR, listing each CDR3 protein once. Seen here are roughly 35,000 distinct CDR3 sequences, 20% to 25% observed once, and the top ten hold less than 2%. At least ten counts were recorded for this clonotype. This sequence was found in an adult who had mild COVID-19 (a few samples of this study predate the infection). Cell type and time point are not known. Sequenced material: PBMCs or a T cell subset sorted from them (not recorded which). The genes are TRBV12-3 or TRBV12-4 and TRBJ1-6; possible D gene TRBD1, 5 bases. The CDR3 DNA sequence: TGTGCCAGCAGTTTAGCCCAGGGCGATTCTTCACCCCTCCACTTT. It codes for CASSLAQGDSSPLHF.